The rows below give T cell receptor beta chains drawn from one sample of a study of beta chain features in type 1 diabetes. Produced via immunoSEQ multiplex PCR; TCRdb's table is partial and in-frame only. The data show about 650,000 clones, with around 12% seen just once and about 0.11% held by the top ten. Source material: naive CD4+ T cells from blood. Receptor source: a young man with type 1 diabetes. The CDR3 runs from the conserved cysteine through the conserved F or W. D genes are given only for firm matches. Size values are once, few and many counts, or a class for expanded clones, and some rows have none.

D	size	V	J	CDR3	DNA
TRBD1	.	TRBV28	TRBJ1-2	CASSPPLTGIYGYTF	TGTGCCAGCAGTCCCCCATTGACAGGGATCTATGGCTACACCTTC
TRBD1	few	TRBV7-9	TRBJ1-1	CASSYLTGGITEAFF	TGTGCCAGCAGTTACCTAACAGGGGGCATCACTGAAGCTTTCTTT
TRBD1	.	TRBV2	TRBJ1-2	CATTPGQRDGYTF	TGTGCCACCACCCCGGGACAGCGAGATGGCTACACCTTC
.	.	TRBV29-1	TRBJ2-7	CSGGHRYEQYF	TGCAGCGGCGGACACCGCTACGAGCAGTACTTC
.	.	TRBV5-1	TRBJ1-1	CASSLTGRSDTEAFF	TGCGCCAGCAGCCTTACAGGGCGGTCGGACACTGAAGCTTTCTTT
.	.	TRBV11-3	TRBJ1-4	CASSLSAGGKLFF	TGTGCCAGCAGCTTATCGGCTGGTGGGAAACTGTTTTTT
TRBD1	.	TRBV7-2	TRBJ2-1	CASSFAGTEYNEQFF	TGTGCCAGCAGCTTCGCCGGGACAGAATACAATGAGCAGTTCTTC
.	few	TRBV29-1	TRBJ1-2	CSVGEGNYGYTF	TGCAGCGTTGGAGAGGGGAACTATGGCTACACCTTC
TRBD1	.	TRBV18	TRBJ1-1	CASSQQTGYTEAFF	TGTGCCAGCTCACAACAGACAGGGTACACTGAAGCTTTCTTT
TRBD1	.	TRBV6-6	TRBJ1-2	CASSRRDREKLYGYTF	TGTGCCAGCAGTCGAAGGGACAGGGAAAAACTTTATGGCTACACCTTC
TRBD2	few	TRBV6-5	TRBJ2-7	CASSASGEVYEQYF	TGTGCCAGCAGTGCTAGCGGGGAGGTATACGAGCAGTACTTC
.	.	TRBV13	TRBJ1-1	CATTDRLNTEAFF	TGTGCCACGACCGACAGATTAAACACTGAAGCTTTCTTT
TRBD1	.	TRBV25-1	TRBJ2-6	CASSGTDRGVSGANVLTF	TGTGCCAGCAGTGGAACAGACAGGGGGGTGTCTGGGGCCAACGTCCTGACTTTC
TRBD2	.	TRBV7-9	TRBJ2-3	CASRPTSNTDTQYF	TGTGCCAGCAGGCCGACTAGCAATACAGATACGCAGTATTTT
.	.	TRBV5-6	TRBJ2-6	CASTNGVFSGANVLTF	TGTGCCAGCACTAATGGAGTGTTTTCTGGGGCCAACGTCCTGACTTTC
.	.	TRBV4-2	TRBJ1-2	CASSQAADLGGYTF	TGTGCCAGCAGCCAAGCGGCGGACCTGGGCGGCTACACCTTC
TRBD1	.	TRBV2	TRBJ1-2	CASSDLDRDRYGYTF	TGTGCCAGCAGTGATCTGGACAGGGATCGTTATGGCTACACCTTC
.	few	TRBV7-9	TRBJ1-2	CASSLDGGYTF	TGTGCCAGCAGCTTAGATGGAGGCTACACCTTC
.	few	TRBV27	TRBJ2-2	CASSLHWDTGELFF	TGTGCCAGCAGTTTACACTGGGACACCGGGGAGCTGTTTTTT
.	few	TRBV19	TRBJ1-5	CASSDGRQAPQPQHF	TGTGCCAGTAGTGACGGCCGACAGGCCCCTCAGCCCCAGCATTTT
.	.	TRBV7-6	TRBJ2-5	CASSPGSLETQYF	TGTGCCAGCAGCCCGGGCAGTTTAGAGACCCAGTACTTC
.	.	TRBV7-2	TRBJ2-6	CASSWDGSSGANVLTF	TGTGCCAGCAGCTGGGACGGAAGCTCTGGGGCCAACGTCCTGACTTTC
TRBD1	.	TRBV18	TRBJ2-2	CASSGQSNTGELFF	TGTGCCAGCTCGGGACAGTCGAACACCGGGGAGCTGTTTTTT
.	.	TRBV7-2	TRBJ1-5	CASSFQGGHNNQPQHF	TGTGCCAGCAGCTTCCAGGGTGGGCATAACAATCAGCCCCAGCATTTT
.	.	TRBV6-6	TRBJ2-7	CASSQIYEQYF	TGTGCCAGCAGTCAGATTTACGAGCAGTACTTC
.	few	TRBV5-1	TRBJ2-1	CASSLGQETHEQFF	TGCGCCAGCAGCTTGGGACAGGAGACGCATGAGCAGTTCTTC
TRBD1	.	TRBV5-1	TRBJ2-1	CASSGQGSYNEQFF	TGCGCCAGCAGCGGACAGGGATCCTACAATGAGCAGTTCTTC
.	few	TRBV11-2	TRBJ2-1	CASSLDRDLLFF	TGTGCCAGCAGCTTAGATAGGGATCTCCTGTTCTTC
TRBD1	.	TRBV2	TRBJ1-6	CASTIQGDYNSPLHF	TGTGCCAGCACTATTCAGGGGGACTATAATTCACCCCTCCACTTT
.	.	TRBV10-3	TRBJ2-7	CAIGTESYEQYF	TGTGCCATAGGGACGGAGAGCTACGAGCAGTACTTC
.	.	TRBV6-5	TRBJ2-1	CASSPGGSLYNEQFF	TGTGCCAGCAGCCCCGGGGGCTCCCTCTACAATGAGCAGTTCTTC
TRBD1	few	TRBV10-3	TRBJ1-5	CATQGADNQPQHF	TGTGCCACCCAGGGGGCTGACAATCAGCCCCAGCATTTT
.	.	TRBV9	TRBJ1-3	CASSAPYPGNTIYF	TGTGCCAGCAGCGCCCCATATCCCGGAAACACCATATATTTT
.	.	TRBV19	TRBJ1-5	CASSAKQGLWDQPQHF	TGTGCCAGTAGTGCGAAACAGGGACTGTGGGATCAGCCCCAGCATTTT
TRBD1	.	TRBV9	TRBJ1-4	CASSEGTGANEKLFF	TGTGCCAGCAGCGAGGGGACAGGTGCTAATGAAAAACTGTTTTTT
.	.	TRBV9	TRBJ1-6	CASSVAEGDNSPLHF	TGTGCCAGCAGCGTAGCAGAGGGCGATAATTCACCCCTCCACTTT
.	.	TRBV6-5	TRBJ1-5	CAPQVRPSNQPQHF	TGTGCGCCACAGGTCCGGCCTAGCAATCAGCCCCAGCATTTT
.	few	TRBV9	TRBJ2-3	CASSVGTGSNTQYF	TGTGCCAGCAGCGTAGGGACGGGGTCGAATACGCAGTATTTT
.	few	TRBV11-2	TRBJ2-1	CASSTQGGEQFF	TGTGCCAGCAGCACGCAGGGCGGCGAGCAGTTCTTC
TRBD1	.	TRBV6-5	TRBJ1-2	CASSRDRGYGYTF	TGTGCCAGCAGCCGGGACAGGGGCTATGGCTACACCTTC
TRBD1	.	TRBV5-1	TRBJ2-2	CASSWGTGVNTGELFF	TGCGCCAGCAGCTGGGGGACAGGCGTGAACACCGGGGAGCTGTTTTTT
.	.	TRBV6-5	TRBJ2-5	CASSLGPRVSETQYF	TGTGCCAGCAGCCTCGGACCCCGGGTATCAGAGACCCAGTACTTC
.	.	TRBV28	TRBJ2-7	CASQTGIYEQYF	TGTGCCAGCCAGACAGGCATTTACGAGCAGTACTTC
TRBD2	.	TRBV7-2	TRBJ2-7	CASSPSGGRTSIYEQYF	TGTGCCAGCAGCCCTTCGGGGGGGCGGACTAGCATTTACGAGCAGTACTTC
.	.	TRBV18	TRBJ1-6	CASSPSRDGSPLHF	TGTGCCAGCTCACCAAGCAGGGATGGGTCACCCCTCCACTTT
TRBD1	.	TRBV2	TRBJ1-2	CASSETGVNGYTF	TGTGCCAGCAGTGAGACAGGGGTGAATGGCTACACCTTC
.	few	TRBV7-6	TRBJ2-1	CASSPRAPYNEQFF	TGTGCCAGCAGCCCCCGAGCCCCCTACAATGAGCAGTTCTTC
TRBD1	.	TRBV30	TRBJ1-6	CALSLYARDRNSPLHF	TGTGCCTTGAGTTTATACGCCCGGGACAGGAATTCACCCCTCCACTTT
.	.	TRBV9	TRBJ2-4	CASSGVQRENIQYF	TGTGCCAGCAGCGGGGTCCAGAGGGAAAACATTCAGTACTTC
TRBD1	few	TRBV5-4	TRBJ2-3	CASSRKDRGHQDTQYF	TGTGCCAGCAGCCGCAAGGACAGGGGGCATCAAGATACGCAGTATTTT
.	few	TRBV29-1	TRBJ2-1	CSGEQALYNEQFF	TGCAGCGGAGAACAGGCTCTCTACAATGAGCAGTTCTTC
TRBD1	.	TRBV4-3	TRBJ1-2	CASSQEIARGDGYTF	TGCGCCAGCAGCCAAGAGATCGCCAGGGGGGATGGCTACACCTTC
.	.	TRBV11-3	TRBJ2-7	CASSLVSGYEQYF	TGTGCCAGCAGCTTAGTTTCGGGCTACGAGCAGTACTTC